These 2 T cell receptor beta chains came from one sample sequenced in a study of STAT3 mutations in large granular lymphocyte leukemia. Study findings and constraints: Every T-LGLL patient had at least one immunodominant TCRbeta clonotype.

No cognate antigen is known for these TCRs. The protocol was immunoSEQ multiplex PCR, while the TCRdb copy is restricted to in-frame clones and leaves out a portion. The sample includes under 35,000 clones, approximately 86% seen only once; the top ten take about 13%. The sequenced sample was peripheral blood mononuclear cells. These receptors came from a man in his fifties or sixties with T-cell large granular lymphocyte leukemia. Some clones in this sample may be carry-over from other donors' samples.

V is TRBV2 and J is TRBJ1-2; no clear D. Looked up from germline, CDR1 is SNHLY and CDR2 is FYNNEI. The CDR3 spans 13 residues. V dropped 3 bases and J dropped 4 bases, with 9 bases sitting between them. Here the CDR3 DNA reads TGTGCCAGCAGTGACTCAGCGGGCTATGGCTACACCTTC. Protein: CASSDSAGYGYTF.

This clone was seen just once. This chain joins TRBV27 and TRBJ2-7; the D gene could be TRBD1 or TRBD2 (5 bases each). This CDR3 has 14 amino acids. In germline, CDR1 is MNHEY, CDR2 SMNVEV (reference sequence). V was shortened by 3 bases and J by 2 bases, with 11 bases between the two germline ends. CDR3 in DNA: TGTGCCAGCAGTTTGGGGGTCGCCACCTACGAGCAGTACTTC. Protein product: CASSLGVATYEQYF.